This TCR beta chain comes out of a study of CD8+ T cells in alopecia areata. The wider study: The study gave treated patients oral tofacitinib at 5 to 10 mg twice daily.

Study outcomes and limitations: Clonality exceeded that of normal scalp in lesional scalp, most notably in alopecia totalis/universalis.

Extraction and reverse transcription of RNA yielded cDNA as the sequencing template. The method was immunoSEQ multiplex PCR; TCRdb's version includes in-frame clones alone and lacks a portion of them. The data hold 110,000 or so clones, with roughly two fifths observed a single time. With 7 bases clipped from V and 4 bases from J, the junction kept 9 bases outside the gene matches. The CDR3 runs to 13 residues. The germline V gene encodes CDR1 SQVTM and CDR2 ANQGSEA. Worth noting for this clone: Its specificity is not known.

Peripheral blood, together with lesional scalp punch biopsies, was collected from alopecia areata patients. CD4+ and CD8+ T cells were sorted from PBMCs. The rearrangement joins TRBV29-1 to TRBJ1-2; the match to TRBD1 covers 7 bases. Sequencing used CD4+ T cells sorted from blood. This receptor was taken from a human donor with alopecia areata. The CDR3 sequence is CSGAWAGGYGYTF. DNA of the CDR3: TGCAGCGGGGCCTGGGCAGGGGGCTATGGCTACACCTTC.